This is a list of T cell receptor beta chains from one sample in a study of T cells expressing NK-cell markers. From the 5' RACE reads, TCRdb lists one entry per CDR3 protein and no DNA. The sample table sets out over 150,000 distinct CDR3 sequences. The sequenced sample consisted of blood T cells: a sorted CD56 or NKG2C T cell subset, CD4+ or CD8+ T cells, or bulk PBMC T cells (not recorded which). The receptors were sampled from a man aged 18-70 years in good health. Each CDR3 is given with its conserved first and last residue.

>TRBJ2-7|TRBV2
CASSGVGGYEQYF
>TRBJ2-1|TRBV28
CASSLLSSSSYNEQFF
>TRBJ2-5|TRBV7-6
CASSLDGTYQTQYF
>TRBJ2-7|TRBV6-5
CASSYNAGGLGEQYF
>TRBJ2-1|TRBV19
CASSSARDVGYNEQFF
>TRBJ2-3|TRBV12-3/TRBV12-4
CASSSMAGGAADTQYF
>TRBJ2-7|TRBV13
CASSLHGTYEQYF
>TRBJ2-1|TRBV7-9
CASSFGDRAYNEQFF
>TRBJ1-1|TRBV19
CASSMVGGAGMNTEAFF
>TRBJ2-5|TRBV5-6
CASSLLGLVETQYF
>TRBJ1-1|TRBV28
CASRRWTEAFF
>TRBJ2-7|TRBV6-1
CASNGQEWFWSYEQYF
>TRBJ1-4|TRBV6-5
CASSNRERVNEKLFF
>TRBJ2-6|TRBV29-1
CSVEDEGKGANVLTF
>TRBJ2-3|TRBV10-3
CAIAPRRIATDTQYF
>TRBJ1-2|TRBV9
CASSVGPGTNYGYTF
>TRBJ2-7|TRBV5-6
CASSPVTGGSYEQYF
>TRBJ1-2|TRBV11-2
CASSSYRGVSTF
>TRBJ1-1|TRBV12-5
CASGKASGLVTTEAFF
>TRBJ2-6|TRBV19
CASRVYDRLPSGANVLTF
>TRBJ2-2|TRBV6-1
CASRGPKDDLFF
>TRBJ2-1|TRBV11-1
CASSPDSRGGLKAGEQFF
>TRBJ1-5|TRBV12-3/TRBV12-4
CASSLVTGGNQPQHF
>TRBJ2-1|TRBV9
CASSVSKTSGASDEQFF
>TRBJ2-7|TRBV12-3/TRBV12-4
CASSSWDNRGGEQYF
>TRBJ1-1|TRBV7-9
CASSRGTIGEAFF
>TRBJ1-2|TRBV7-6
CASSPPQPNYGYTF
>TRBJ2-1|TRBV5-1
CASSLGWTGGGNEQFF
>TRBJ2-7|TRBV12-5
CASGPGTDYSYEQYF
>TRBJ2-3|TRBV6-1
CASMRGGDADTQYF
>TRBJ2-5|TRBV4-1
CASRDGGAGETQYF
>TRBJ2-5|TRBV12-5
CASGLVLSAGETQYF